This T cell receptor beta chain was retrieved from a study of regulatory T cells in long-lasting Graves disease (dated by TCRdb to the early 2020s). Turning to the overall study: Antithyroid drugs had been taken for less than 3 months by newly diagnosed Graves' disease patients. The study took place in China and was registered as a clinical trial. TCR sequencing covered about 13 persistent and around 20 newly diagnosed Graves' disease patients, some 33 samples in total. This study used TCR sequencing and RNA sequencing of peripheral blood to compare persistent Graves' disease patients against newly diagnosed Graves' disease patients. The research as a whole found: A larger number of public clonotypes was shared among persistent patients (approximately 3,000) than among newly diagnosed patients (roughly 930). Preferential use of TRBV28, TRBJ1-2 and TRBJ2-5 was observed in persistent disease, whereas TRBV20-1 and TRBJ2-1 were favored in newly diagnosed disease. The authors acknowledged the small sample size as a limitation that may reduce accuracy. Compared with newly diagnosed patients, patients with persistent Graves' disease had lower TCR Shannon entropy and fewer highly expanded clones, which suggests clonal expansion. Only the TCR beta chain was sequenced and analyzed. Only peripheral blood was studied, because thyroid tissue, the primary lesion, was inaccessible.

The intended sense of this specimen's time point label: newly diagnosed GD, antithyroid drugs for less than 3 months. For both TCR sequencing and RNA sequencing, RNA was extracted from PBMCs in TRIzol. The diagnosis of Graves' disease followed American Thyroid Association guidelines. The patients came from an endocrinology department in Xi'an, China. Each patient gave 8.5 to 9.5 milliliters of peripheral blood, collected in an EDTA anticoagulant tube. Ficoll Paque Plus density gradient separation was used to isolate PBMCs, and no further T cell sorting was done. An Agilent 2100 Bioanalyzer and agarose gel were used to assess RNA quality, and a NanoDrop 2000 was used to measure RNA concentration. Receptors were amplified or captured by multiplex PCR. Sequencing took place on an Illumina HiSeq 4000. TCR beta libraries were built with iRepertoire HTBI primers and Arm-PCR amplification of CDR3 regions. Gel purification was performed on PCR products prior to sequencing. In the paper's pipeline: Gene usage analysis of CDR3 amino acid clonotypes used the approximately 62 TRBV and 14 TRBJ segments found across samples. COPE and FqMerger were used to merge the filtered high-quality paired reads into contigs. BLAST was used to align contigs to IMGT TRBV, TRBD and TRBJ reference genes, with CDR3 defined following IMGT. Clonotypes above 0.1% frequency were classified as highly expanded clones. Shannon entropy served as the measure of repertoire diversity, while the Gini coefficient captured V-J evenness. A clonotype found in more than one individual was treated as public. The public reads were run again by TCRdb, first through fastp at Q25 and then through MiXCR, and only productive beta chains were kept. Each record represents a unique CDR3 protein, reported with the most common genes and DNA among its rows. It is TCRdb's table, rather than the study itself, that gives the V and J calls and clone size. The sample contains roughly 560,000 distinct CDR3 sequences, approximately 12% of them found a single time. Approximately 9.6% of the sample lies in the top ten.

This clonotype was picked up many times. Its cognate antigen has yet to be identified. Within one base of it there is no much larger clone, and no base qualities were kept. CDR1 is given as SNHLY and CDR2 as FYNNEI, both from the germline V gene. Taken from cysteine to phenylalanine, the CDR3 has 16 residues. Just the 48-base CDR3 DNA is kept, in frame starting at base 1. Relative to germline, V is missing 3 bases and J is missing 1 base, with 4 bases of the junction outside any gene match. The sample was also reused in another study, on T cells in Graves' hyperthyroidism and ophthalmopathy. That second publication adds: Stable Graves' hyperthyroidism was defined as the absence of progression to ophthalmopathy over 18 months of follow-up. The hyperthyroidism patients were between 18 and 65 years old and newly diagnosed, with a disease duration of less than 2 months. Any patient with an uncontrolled infection, another autoimmune disease, pregnancy or lactation was excluded. Diagnoses were established on the basis of clinical symptoms, serum thyroxine and TRAb, thyroid ultrasound, and orbital computed tomography. For the first round of RT-PCR on the TCR CDR3, the HTBI primer set was used together with the Qiagen OneStep RT-PCR kit. Most expanded thyroid clonotypes (frequency above 0.001) were also detected in blood, a finding suggesting that blood repertoires may reflect thyroid immune responses. A model built on a 13 V-J signature distinguished ophthalmopathy from stable hyperthyroidism, reaching around 90% sensitivity and 81.08% specificity in cross-validation and 80%/75% in testing. In validation, progression to ophthalmopathy was predicted by the model with 70.59% sensitivity and approximately 78% specificity, a median of roughly six months before onset. A discovery cohort of around 100 patients, roughly 45 with Graves' ophthalmopathy and fewer than 65 with stable Graves' hyperthyroidism, was used to find distinguishing TCR V-J signatures. An independent validation cohort of under 20 hyperthyroidism patients and roughly 16 patients who later progressed to ophthalmopathy tested prospective prediction of ophthalmopathy. The 95 to 100 discovery patients were randomly split 7:3 into training and test sets. In several Graves' hyperthyroidism patients, the study also compared T-cell repertoires from thyroid tissue with T-cell repertoires from blood. After blood sampling, hyperthyroidism patients were treated with methimazole at a starting dose of 30 mg daily, and ophthalmopathy patients were treated with high-dose intravenous methylprednisolone. Libraries were constructed in a second round of multiplex PCR, after which size selection and purification were carried out. Paired-end sequencing of the libraries was performed with 100 bp reads on an Illumina HiSeq2000. SOAPnuke was used to process the raw data, removing reads that contained adapters or uncalled bases, had a mean Phred below 15, or lacked an exact match to the constant primer or identifier. High-quality paired reads were merged with COPE v1.2.5, and unique nucleotide sequences were defined as clonotypes. Clonotypes were aligned to IMGT TRBV, TRBD and TRBJ reference segments using MiTCR v1.1. Analysis was restricted to V-J combinations with a frequency above 0.0001, which covered about 99% of repertoires. The TCS score was defined as the ratio of F50 (clonal expansion) to E x V (chaos), calculated using BLOSUM62-based TCRdist between CDR3 peptides within each V-J. Welch's t-statistics and random forest reduced around 550 V-J features to around 14, which were used in a naive Bayes classifier (R e1071). No statistical method was used to set the sample size in advance, and investigators knew the group allocation. According to the paper, TCR Vbeta CDR3 sequencing was carried out on about 140 peripheral blood samples, which came from under 50 ophthalmopathy, around 75 hyperthyroidism and approximately 17 progressor patients.

The source of this sequence is a woman aged 25 to 39 with Graves disease. Donor details come from another sample of the same person, matched by shared clones. Recombination connected TRBV2 to TRBJ1-1; 11 bases in the middle match TRBD1. The sequencing used peripheral blood mononuclear cells (PBMCs), collected at new diagnosis, from a patient treated with antithyroid drugs. Read as DNA, the sequence is TGTGCCAGCAGTGATGGGACAGGGGGGCAGAACACTGAAGCTTTCTTT. The translation is CASSDGTGGQNTEAFF.